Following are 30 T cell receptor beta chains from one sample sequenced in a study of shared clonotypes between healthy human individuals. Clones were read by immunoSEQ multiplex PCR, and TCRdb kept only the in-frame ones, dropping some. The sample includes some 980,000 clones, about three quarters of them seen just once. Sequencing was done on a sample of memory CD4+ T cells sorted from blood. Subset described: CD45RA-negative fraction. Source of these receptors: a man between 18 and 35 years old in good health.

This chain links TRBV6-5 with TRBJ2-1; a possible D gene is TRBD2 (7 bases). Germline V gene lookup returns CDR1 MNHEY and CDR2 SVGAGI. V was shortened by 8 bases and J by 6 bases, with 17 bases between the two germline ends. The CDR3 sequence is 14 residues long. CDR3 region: CASERGGNSNEQFF. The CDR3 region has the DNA TGTGCCAGCGAGAGGGGGGGCAATTCCAATGAGCAGTTCTTC.

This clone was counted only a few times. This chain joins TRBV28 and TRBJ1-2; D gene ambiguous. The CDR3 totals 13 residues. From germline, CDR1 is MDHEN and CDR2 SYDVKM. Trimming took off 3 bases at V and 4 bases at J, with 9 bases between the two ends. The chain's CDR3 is CASSFPGSYGYTF. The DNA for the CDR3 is TGTGCCAGCAGTTTTCCGGGCTCCTATGGCTACACCTTC.

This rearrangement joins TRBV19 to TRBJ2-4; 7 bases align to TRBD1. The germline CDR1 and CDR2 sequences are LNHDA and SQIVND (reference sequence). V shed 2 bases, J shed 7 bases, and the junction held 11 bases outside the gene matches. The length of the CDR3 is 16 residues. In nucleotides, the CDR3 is TGTGCCAGTAGTATACTTGACAGGGATGGGGTTAACATTCAGTACTTC. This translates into CASSILDRDGVNIQYF.

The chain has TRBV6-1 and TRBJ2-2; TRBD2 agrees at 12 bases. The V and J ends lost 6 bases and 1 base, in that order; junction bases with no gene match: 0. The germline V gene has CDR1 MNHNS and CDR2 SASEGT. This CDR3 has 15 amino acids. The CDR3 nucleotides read TGTGCCAGCAGGGGACTAGCGGGGAACACCGGGGAGCTGTTTTTT. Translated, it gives CASRGLAGNTGELFF.

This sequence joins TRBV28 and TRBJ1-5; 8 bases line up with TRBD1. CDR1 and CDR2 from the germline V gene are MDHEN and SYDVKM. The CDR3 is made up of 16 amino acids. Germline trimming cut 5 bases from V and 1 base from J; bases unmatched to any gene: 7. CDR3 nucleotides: TGTGCCAGCAGTCAGACAGGGGAGGGGAGCAATCAGCCCCAGCATTTT. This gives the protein CASSQTGEGSNQPQHF.

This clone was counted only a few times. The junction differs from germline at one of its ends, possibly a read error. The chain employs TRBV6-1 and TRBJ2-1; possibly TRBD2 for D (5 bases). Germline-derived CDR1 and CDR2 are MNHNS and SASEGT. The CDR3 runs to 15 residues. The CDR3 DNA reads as TGTGCCAGCACCGAGGCGGCTAGCTCCTTCAATGAGCAGTTCTTC. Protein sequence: CASTEAASSFNEQFF.

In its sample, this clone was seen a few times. The CDR3 sequence is CASSLGVRTGTDTQYF. CDR3 in DNA: TGCGCCAGCAGCTTGGGTGTGAGGACTGGGACGGATACGCAGTATTTT. The J gene is TRBJ2-3, the V gene TRBV5-1, with D perhaps matching TRBD1 or TRBD2 (5 bases each). The CDR3 is made up of 16 amino acids. The V gene lost 0 bases and the J gene lost 6 bases, with 17 bases spanning the gap. Germline CDR1 reads SGHRS; CDR2 reads YFSETQ. Looking up the rest from reference TRBV5-1 and TRBJ2-3 gives the full variable domain: KAGVTQTPRYLIKTRGQQVTLSCSPISGHRSVSWYQQTPGQGLQFLFEYFSETQRNKGNFPGRFSGRQFSNSRSEMNVSTLELGDSALYLCASSLGVRTGTDTQYFGPGTRLTVL.

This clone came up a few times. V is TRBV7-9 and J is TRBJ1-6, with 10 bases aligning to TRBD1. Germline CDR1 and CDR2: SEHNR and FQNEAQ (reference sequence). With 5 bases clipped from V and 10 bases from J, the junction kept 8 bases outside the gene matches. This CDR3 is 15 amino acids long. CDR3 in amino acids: CASSPGGQGHSPLHF. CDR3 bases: TGTGCCAGCAGCCCAGGGGGACAGGGGCACTCACCCCTCCACTTT.

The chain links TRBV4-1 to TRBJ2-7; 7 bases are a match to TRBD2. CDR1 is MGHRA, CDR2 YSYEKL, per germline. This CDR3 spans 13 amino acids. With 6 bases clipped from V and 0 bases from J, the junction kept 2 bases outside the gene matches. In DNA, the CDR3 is TGCGCCAGCAGGAGACTAGCCTCCTACGAGCAGTACTTC. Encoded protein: CASRRLASYEQYF.

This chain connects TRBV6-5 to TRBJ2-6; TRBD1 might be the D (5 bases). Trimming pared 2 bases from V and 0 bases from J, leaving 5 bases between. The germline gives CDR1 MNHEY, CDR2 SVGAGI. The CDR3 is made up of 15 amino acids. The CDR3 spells CASSYTGSGANVLTF. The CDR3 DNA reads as TGTGCCAGCAGTTACACAGGCTCTGGGGCCAACGTCCTGACTTTC.

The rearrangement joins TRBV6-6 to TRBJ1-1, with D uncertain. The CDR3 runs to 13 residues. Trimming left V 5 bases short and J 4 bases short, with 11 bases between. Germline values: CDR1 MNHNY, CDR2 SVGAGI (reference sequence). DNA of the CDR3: TGTGCCAGCAGTAAGGTCCTCAGCACTGAAGCTTTCTTT. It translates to CASSKVLSTEAFF.

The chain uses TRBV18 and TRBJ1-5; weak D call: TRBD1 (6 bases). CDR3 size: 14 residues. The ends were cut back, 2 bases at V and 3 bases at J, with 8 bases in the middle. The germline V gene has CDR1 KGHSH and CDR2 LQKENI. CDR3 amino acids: CASSPGDINQPQHF. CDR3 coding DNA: TGTGCCAGCTCACCAGGGGACATCAATCAGCCCCAGCATTTT.

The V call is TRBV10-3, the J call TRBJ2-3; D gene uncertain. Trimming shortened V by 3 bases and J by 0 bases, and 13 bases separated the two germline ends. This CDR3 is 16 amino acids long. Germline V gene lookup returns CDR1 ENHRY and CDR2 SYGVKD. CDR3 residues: CAISDPAALSTDTQYF. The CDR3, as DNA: TGTGCCATCAGTGATCCCGCGGCCTTGAGCACAGATACGCAGTATTTT.

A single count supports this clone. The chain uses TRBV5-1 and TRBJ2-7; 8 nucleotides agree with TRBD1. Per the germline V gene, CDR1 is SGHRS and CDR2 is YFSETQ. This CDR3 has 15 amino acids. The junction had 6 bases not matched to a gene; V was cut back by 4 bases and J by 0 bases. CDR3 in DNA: TGCGCCAGCAGCGCAACAGGGGGAGGCTCCTACGAGCAGTACTTC. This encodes CASSATGGGSYEQYF.

The CDR3 loop is CASSIGSQGGFEQYF. The DNA of the CDR3 is TGTGCCAGTAGTATTGGTTCGCAGGGGGGCTTCGAGCAGTACTTC. The chain combines TRBV19 with TRBJ2-7; D is possibly TRBD1 (7 bases). The germline V gene encodes CDR1 LNHDA and CDR2 SQIVND (reference sequence). Trimming shortened V by 3 bases and J by 6 bases, and 18 bases separated the two germline ends. This CDR3 contains 15 residues.

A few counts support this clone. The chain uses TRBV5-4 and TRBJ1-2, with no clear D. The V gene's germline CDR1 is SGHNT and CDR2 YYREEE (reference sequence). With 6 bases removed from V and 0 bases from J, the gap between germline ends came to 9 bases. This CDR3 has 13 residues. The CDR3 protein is CASTSGANYGYTF. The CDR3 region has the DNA TGTGCCAGCACCAGCGGGGCTAACTATGGCTACACCTTC. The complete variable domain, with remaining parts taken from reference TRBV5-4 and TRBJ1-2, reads ETGVTQSPTHLIKTRGQQVTLRCSSQSGHNTVSWYQQALGQGPQFIFQYYREEENGRGNFPPRFSGLQFPNYSSELNVNALELDDSALYLCASTSGANYGYTFGSGTRLTVV.

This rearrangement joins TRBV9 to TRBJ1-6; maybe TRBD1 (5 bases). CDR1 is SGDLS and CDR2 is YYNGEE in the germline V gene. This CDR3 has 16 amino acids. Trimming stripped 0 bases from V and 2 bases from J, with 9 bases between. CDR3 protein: CASSVGGEAYNSPLHF. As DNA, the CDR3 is TGTGCCAGCAGCGTAGGAGGGGAGGCCTATAATTCACCCCTCCACTTT.

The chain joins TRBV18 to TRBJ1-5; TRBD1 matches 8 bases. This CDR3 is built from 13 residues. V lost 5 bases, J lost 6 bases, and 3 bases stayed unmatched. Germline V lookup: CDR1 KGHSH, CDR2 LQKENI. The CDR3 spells CASSSGQAQPQHF. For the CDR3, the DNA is TGTGCCAGCTCATCGGGACAGGCTCAGCCCCAGCATTTT. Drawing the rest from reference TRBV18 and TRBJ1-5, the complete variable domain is NAGVMQNPRHLVRRRGQEARLRCSPMKGHSHVYWYRQLPEEGLKFMVYLQKENIIDESGMPKERFSAEFPKEGPSILRIQQVVRGDSAAYFCASSSGQAQPQHFGDGTRLSIL.

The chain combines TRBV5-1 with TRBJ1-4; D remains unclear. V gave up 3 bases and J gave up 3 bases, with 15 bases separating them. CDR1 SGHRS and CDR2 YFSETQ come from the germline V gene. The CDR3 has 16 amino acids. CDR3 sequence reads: CASSSGRAVANEKLFF. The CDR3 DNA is TGCGCCAGCAGCTCAGGACGGGCTGTGGCTAATGAAAAACTGTTTTTT. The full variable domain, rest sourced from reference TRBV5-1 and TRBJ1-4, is KAGVTQTPRYLIKTRGQQVTLSCSPISGHRSVSWYQQTPGQGLQFLFEYFSETQRNKGNFPGRFSGRQFSNSRSEMNVSTLELGDSALYLCASSSGRAVANEKLFFGSGTQLSVL.

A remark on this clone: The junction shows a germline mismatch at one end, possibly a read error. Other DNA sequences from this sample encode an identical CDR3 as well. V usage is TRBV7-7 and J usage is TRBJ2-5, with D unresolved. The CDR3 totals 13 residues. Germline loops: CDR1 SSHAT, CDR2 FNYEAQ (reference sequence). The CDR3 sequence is CASSLDRQETQYF. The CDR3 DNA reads TGTGCTAGCAGCCTTGACCGCCAAGAGACCCAGTACTTC.

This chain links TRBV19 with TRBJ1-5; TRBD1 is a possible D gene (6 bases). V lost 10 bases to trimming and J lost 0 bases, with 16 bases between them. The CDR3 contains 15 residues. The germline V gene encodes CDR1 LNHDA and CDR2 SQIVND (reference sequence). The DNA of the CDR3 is TGTGCCACCTCCTTAGGGGGGAGTAGCAATCAGCCCCAGCATTTT. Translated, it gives CATSLGGSSNQPQHF.

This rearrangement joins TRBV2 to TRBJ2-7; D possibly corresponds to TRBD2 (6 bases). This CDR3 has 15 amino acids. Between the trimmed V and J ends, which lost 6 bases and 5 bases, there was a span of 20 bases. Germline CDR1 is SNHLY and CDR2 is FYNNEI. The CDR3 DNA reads TGTGCCAGCAGCGACCGGGGCGGCACTAGCAACGAGCAGTACTTC. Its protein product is CASSDRGGTSNEQYF. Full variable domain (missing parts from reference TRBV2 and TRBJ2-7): EPEVTQTPSHQVTQMGQEVILRCVPISNHLYFYWYRQILGQKVEFLVSFYNNEISEKSEIFDDQFSVERPDGSNFTLKIRSTKLEDSAMYFCASSDRGGTSNEQYFGPGTRLTVT.

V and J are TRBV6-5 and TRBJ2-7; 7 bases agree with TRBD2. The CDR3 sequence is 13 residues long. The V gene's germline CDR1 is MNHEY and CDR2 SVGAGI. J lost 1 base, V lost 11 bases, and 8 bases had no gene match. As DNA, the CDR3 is TGTGCCTCGGGGAGGGAGGCTTCCTACGAGCAGTACTTC. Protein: CASGREASYEQYF.

CDR3 region: CASSLPGGYGYTF. CDR3 nucleotide sequence: TGTGCCAGCTCACTCCCAGGGGGCTATGGCTACACCTTC. This chain uses TRBV18 with TRBJ1-2; 7 nucleotides align to TRBD1. CDR3 size: 13 residues. Germline V gene data show CDR1 as KGHSH and CDR2 as LQKENI. Trimming took 4 bases from V and 4 from J; bases not matched to a gene: 3.

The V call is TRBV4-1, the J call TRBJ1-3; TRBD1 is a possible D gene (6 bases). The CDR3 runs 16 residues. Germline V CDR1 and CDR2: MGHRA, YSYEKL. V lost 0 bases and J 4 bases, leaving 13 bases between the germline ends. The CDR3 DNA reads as TGCGCCAGCAGCCAAGATCCCAGGGGTGGGGGAAACACCATATATTTT. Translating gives CASSQDPRGGGNTIYF.

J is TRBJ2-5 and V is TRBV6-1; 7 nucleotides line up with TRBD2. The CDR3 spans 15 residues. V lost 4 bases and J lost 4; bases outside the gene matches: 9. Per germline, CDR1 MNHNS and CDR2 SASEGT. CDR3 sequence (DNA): TGTGCCAGCAGTGCCCCGGGACTACGGAGAGAGACCCAGTACTTC. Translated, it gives CASSAPGLRRETQYF.

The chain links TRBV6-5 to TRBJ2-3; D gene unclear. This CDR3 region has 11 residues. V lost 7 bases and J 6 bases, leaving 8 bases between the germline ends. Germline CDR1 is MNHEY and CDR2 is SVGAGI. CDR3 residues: CASTQVDTQYF. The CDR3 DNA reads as TGTGCCAGCACCCAGGTCGATACGCAGTATTTT.

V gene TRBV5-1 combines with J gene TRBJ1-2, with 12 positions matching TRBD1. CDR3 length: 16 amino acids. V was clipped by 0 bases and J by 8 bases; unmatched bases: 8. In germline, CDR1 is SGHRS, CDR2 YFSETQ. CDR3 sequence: CASSLESGQGARGYTF. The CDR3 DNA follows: TGCGCCAGCAGCTTGGAATCGGGACAGGGGGCGAGAGGCTACACCTTC. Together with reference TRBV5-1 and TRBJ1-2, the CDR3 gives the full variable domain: KAGVTQTPRYLIKTRGQQVTLSCSPISGHRSVSWYQQTPGQGLQFLFEYFSETQRNKGNFPGRFSGRQFSNSRSEMNVSTLELGDSALYLCASSLESGQGARGYTFGSGTRLTVV.

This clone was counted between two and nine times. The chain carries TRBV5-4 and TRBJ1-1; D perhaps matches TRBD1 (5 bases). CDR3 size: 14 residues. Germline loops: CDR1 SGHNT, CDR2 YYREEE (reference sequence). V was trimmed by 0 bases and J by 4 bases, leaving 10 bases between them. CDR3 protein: CASSLGQPPTEAFF. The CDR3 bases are TGTGCCAGCAGCTTGGGACAGCCCCCCACTGAAGCTTTCTTT.

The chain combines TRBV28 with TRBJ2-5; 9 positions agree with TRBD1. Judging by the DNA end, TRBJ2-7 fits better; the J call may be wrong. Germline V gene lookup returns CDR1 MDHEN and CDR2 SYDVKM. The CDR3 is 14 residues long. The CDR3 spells CASSTTGGGYEQYF. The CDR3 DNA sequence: TGTGCCAGCAGTACGACAGGGGGAGGCTACGAGCAGTACTTC.